Given below is one T cell receptor beta chain in context. Its specificity is unknown. TCRdb used MiXCR to reprocess the reads, holding one entry per CDR3 protein. The sample has about 770,000 distinct CDR3 sequences; 25% to 30% are singletons. The entry originates in a study of T cell repertoires in cytomegalovirus infection. The V gene end was trimmed by 5 bases and the J gene end by 10 bases; junction bases not matched to a gene: 9. Germline lookup yields CDR1 SGHTA and CDR2 FQGTGA. The CDR3 is 13 amino acids. This chain uses TRBV7-3 with TRBJ2-5; 8 bases are a match to TRBD1. This specimen was cultured CD8+ T cells from PBMCs, taken from culture after CMV antigen stimulation. This TCR was sampled from a human donor in good health (CMV status not recorded). Some clones in this sample may be carry-over from other donors' samples. CDR3 amino acids: CASSPTGAKDQYF. The CDR3 region has the DNA TGTGCCAGCAGCCCGACAGGGGCCAAGGACCAGTACTTC.